The clone carrying this T cell receptor beta chain was detected a few times. Germline V CDR1 and CDR2: SGHDN, FVKESK. Trimming left V 2 bases short and J 6 bases short, with 11 bases between. The CDR3 contains 15 residues. This record comes from a study of preoperative IRX-2 immunotherapy in early breast cancer. Treatment noted: preoperative locoregional IRX-2 cytokine immunotherapy. Samples came from a phase Ib trial of preoperative locoregional IRX-2 cytokine immunotherapy. Assay: immunoSEQ multiplex PCR; the TCRdb copy retains only in-frame clones and omits some. This sample has around 28,000 clones; around 75% occur once, and the top ten carry 2% to 2.5%.

The rearrangement joins TRBV14 to TRBJ1-6; no reliable D call. This specimen consisted of lymph node tissue, obtained before IRX-2 immunotherapy. The TCR comes from a human donor with breast cancer. This CDR3 reads CASSQFRGVNSPLHF. The DNA of the CDR3 is TGTGCCAGCAGCCAATTCCGCGGAGTTAATTCACCCCTCCACTTT.